One and the same sample provided the 6 T cell receptor beta chains below, sequenced in a study of cytomegalovirus exposure and HLA in healthy donors. The PCR contained 60 Vbeta and 13 Jbeta primers. The table came from immunoSEQ multiplex PCR; TCRdb's copy has only in-frame clones and leaves some out. This table holds 130,000 or so clones, around 80% found once. Sequencing was performed on PBMCs. The receptors stem from a female donor in good health and CMV-seronegative.

A few counts support this clone. The genes are TRBV2 and TRBJ2-1, with unresolved D. Germline V lookup: CDR1 SNHLY, CDR2 FYNNEI. Trimming took 1 base from V and 7 from J, leaving 8 bases between them. The CDR3 is 13 amino acids. CDR3: CASSEGRKNEQFF. CDR3 bases: TGTGCCAGCAGTGAAGGCAGAAAAAATGAGCAGTTCTTC.

This chain connects TRBV14 to TRBJ2-1; D is possibly TRBD2 (6 bases). CDR1 is SGHDN, CDR2 FVKESK, per germline. V lost 1 base and J 13 bases, leaving 14 bases between the germline ends. The CDR3 contains 13 residues. The CDR3 spells CASSQVSGRNQFF. The CDR3 DNA sequence: TGTGCCAGCAGCCAAGTGAGTGGGAGGAATCAGTTCTTC. The variable domain in full, with the rest retrieved from reference TRBV14 and TRBJ2-1, is EAGVTQFPSHSVIEKGQTVTLRCDPISGHDNLYWYRRVMGKEIKFLLHFVKESKQDESGMPNNRFLAERTGGTYSTLKVQPAELEDSGVYFCASSQVSGRNQFFGPGTRLTVL.

This rearrangement joins TRBV28 to TRBJ2-7; 9 bases agree with TRBD2. Per germline, CDR1 MDHEN and CDR2 SYDVKM. After removal of 10 bases from V and 3 bases from J, the junction contained 7 bases not matched to a gene. The CDR3 sequence is 13 residues long. The CDR3 spells CATGLAQNYEQYF. CDR3 coding DNA: TGTGCCACTGGACTAGCGCAAAACTACGAGCAGTACTTC.

The V and J genes are TRBV9 and TRBJ1-2, with D maybe TRBD1 (6 bases). CDR1 is SGDLS, CDR2 YYNGEE, per germline. The CDR3 consists of 12 residues. V was cut by 5 bases and J by 8 bases, with 13 bases left in between. The CDR3 sequence is CASRQGGSGYTF. Here the CDR3 DNA reads TGTGCCAGCAGACAGGGAGGGAGCGGCTACACCTTC.

The chain recombines TRBV10-3 with TRBJ1-2; 7 nucleotides align to TRBD1. Germline CDR1 and CDR2: ENHRY and SYGVKD. V shed 8 bases and J 5 bases; nucleotides not matched to a gene: 8. CDR3 length: 13 residues. CDR3 sequence reads: CAILTGEAYGYTF. CDR3 sequence (DNA): TGTGCCATCTTAACAGGGGAGGCGTATGGCTACACCTTC.

This clone has a handful of counts. The chain carries TRBV5-8 and TRBJ2-2, with TRBD1 identical over 10 bases. CDR1 is SGHTS and CDR2 is YDEGEE in the germline V gene. Trimming took 3 bases from V and 8 from J; bases not matched to a gene: 7. This CDR3 is built from 15 residues. The CDR3 DNA reads TGTGCCAGCAGCTGGGACAGGGGAGAAACTGGGGAGCTGTTTTTT. Translating it yields CASSWDRGETGELFF.